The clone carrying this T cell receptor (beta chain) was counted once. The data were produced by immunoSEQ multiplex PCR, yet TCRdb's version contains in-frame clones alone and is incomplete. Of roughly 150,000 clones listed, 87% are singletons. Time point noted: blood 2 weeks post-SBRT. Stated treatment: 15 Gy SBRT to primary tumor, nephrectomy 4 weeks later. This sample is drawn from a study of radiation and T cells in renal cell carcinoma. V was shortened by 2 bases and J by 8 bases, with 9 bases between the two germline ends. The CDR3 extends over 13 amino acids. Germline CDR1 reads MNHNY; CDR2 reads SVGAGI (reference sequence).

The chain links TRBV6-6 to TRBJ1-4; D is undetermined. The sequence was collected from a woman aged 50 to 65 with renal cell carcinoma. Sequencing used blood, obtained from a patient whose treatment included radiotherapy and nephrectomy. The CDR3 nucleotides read TGTGCCAGCAGTTACACCGTAAGAGAAAAACTGTTTTTT. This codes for CASSYTVREKLFF.